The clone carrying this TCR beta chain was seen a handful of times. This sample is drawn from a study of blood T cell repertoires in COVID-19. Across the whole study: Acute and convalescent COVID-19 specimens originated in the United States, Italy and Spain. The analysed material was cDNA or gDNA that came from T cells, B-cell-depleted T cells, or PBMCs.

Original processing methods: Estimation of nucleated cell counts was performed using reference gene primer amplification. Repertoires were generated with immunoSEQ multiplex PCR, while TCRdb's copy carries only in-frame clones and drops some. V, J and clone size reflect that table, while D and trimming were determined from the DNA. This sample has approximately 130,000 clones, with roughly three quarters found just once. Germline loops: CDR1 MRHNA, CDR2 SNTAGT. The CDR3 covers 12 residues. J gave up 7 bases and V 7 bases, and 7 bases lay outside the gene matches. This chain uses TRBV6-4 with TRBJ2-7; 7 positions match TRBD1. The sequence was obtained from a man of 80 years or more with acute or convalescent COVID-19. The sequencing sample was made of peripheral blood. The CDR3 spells CASNRDSVEQYF. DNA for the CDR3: TGTGCCAGCAACCGGGACAGCGTAGAGCAGTACTTC.